Below, 23 T cell receptor beta chains from the same sample are listed, as sequenced in a study of T-cell memory formation after mild COVID-19. TCRdb recomputed calls from the 5' RACE reads with MiXCR, one row per CDR3 protein. The table lists roughly 450,000 distinct CDR3 sequences, roughly 18% of them singletons, with approximately 13% in the top ten. The sequencing sample was made of PBMCs or a T cell subset sorted from them (not recorded which). The receptors derive from an adult woman who had mild COVID-19 (a few samples of this study predate the infection). Cell type and time point are not known.

This clonotype turned up a few times. This chain links TRBV7-2 with TRBJ2-4; the match to TRBD1 covers 10 bases. Germline lookup yields CDR1 SGHTA and CDR2 FQGNSA. V was pared by 4 bases and J by 1 base, with 10 bases of the junction left unmatched. CDR3 size: 18 residues. CDR3 nucleotide sequence: TGTGCCAGCAGCTCCCGGGACAGGGGAATCGGCGCCAAAAACATTCAGTACTTC. It specifies CASSSRDRGIGAKNIQYF.

This clonotype was counted between two and nine times. The chain couples TRBV7-2 to TRBJ2-1; TRBD2 aligns across 9 bases. The CDR3 length is 16 residues. V was pared by 6 bases and J by 5 bases, with 11 bases of the junction left unmatched. CDR1 and CDR2 (germline): SGHTA, FQGNSA. CDR3 amino acids: CASRTPGGGGHNEQFF. As DNA, the CDR3 is TGTGCCAGCAGAACACCAGGCGGGGGGGGCCACAATGAGCAGTTCTTC.

The gene calls are TRBV20-1 and TRBJ2-3; 10 nucleotides align to TRBD2. The CDR3 contains 18 residues. Losses at the gene ends were 1 base for V and 2 bases for J; bases not matched to a gene: 12. Germline loops: CDR1 DFQATT, CDR2 SNEGSKA (reference sequence). Here the CDR3 DNA reads TGCAGTGCTAGAGTTTGGTCTAGCGGGGGCCTTTCCACAGATACGCAGTATTTT. Its protein is CSARVWSSGGLSTDTQYF.

This clonotype was picked up a small number of times. The chain links TRBV19 to TRBJ2-2; possibly TRBD1 for D (5 bases). The CDR3 consists of 15 residues. The V gene lost 3 bases and the J gene lost 5 bases, with 13 bases spanning the gap. Germline CDR1 is LNHDA and CDR2 is SQIVND (reference sequence). CDR3 DNA: TGTGCCAGTAGTATCGGGCAGGGTCGAACCGGGGAGCTGTTTTTT. It encodes CASSIGQGRTGELFF.

The J gene is TRBJ2-7, the V gene TRBV5-1; 10 bases match TRBD2. J lost 0 bases, V lost 1 base, and 4 bases had no gene match. The germline CDR1 and CDR2 sequences are SGHRS and YFSETQ. There are 16 residues in the CDR3. CDR3 amino acids: CASSLQAGGPSYEQYF. The CDR3 nucleotides are TGCGCCAGCAGCTTGCAAGCGGGGGGGCCCTCCTACGAGCAGTACTTC. The entire variable domain, with the rest obtained from reference TRBV5-1 and TRBJ2-7, is as follows: KAGVTQTPRYLIKTRGQQVTLSCSPISGHRSVSWYQQTPGQGLQFLFEYFSETQRNKGNFPGRFSGRQFSNSRSEMNVSTLELGDSALYLCASSLQAGGPSYEQYFGPGTRLTVT.

The chain carries TRBV10-3 and TRBJ2-3; 7 bases align to TRBD1. Trimming at V came to 7 bases and at J to 2 bases, leaving 9 bases not matched to a gene. From germline, CDR1 is ENHRY and CDR2 SYGVKD. This CDR3 spans 15 amino acids. The CDR3 sequence: CAINPQDRNTDTQYF. The DNA of the CDR3 is TGTGCCATCAATCCCCAGGACAGGAACACAGATACGCAGTATTTT.

Worth noting for this clonotype: A much larger clone lies a single base off, so this may be a read error. CDR3 coding DNA: TGTGCCAGCAGCGAAACGGGGGCAGATACGCAGTATTTT. The encoded protein is CASSETGADTQYF. The genes are TRBV9 and TRBJ2-3; weak D call: TRBD2 (6 bases). V was clipped by 3 bases and J by 4 bases, with 9 bases between them. The CDR3 runs 13 residues. The germline CDR1 and CDR2 sequences are SGDLS and YYNGEE.

This clonotype was observed many times. This chain uses TRBV19 with TRBJ2-3, with 7 bases fitting TRBD2. The CDR3 covers 15 residues. With V trimmed by 6 bases and J by 5 bases, 11 bases remained unmatched. From germline, CDR1 is LNHDA and CDR2 SQIVND (reference sequence). The CDR3: CASSDGREFGDTQYF. The CDR3 region has the DNA TGTGCCAGTAGCGACGGGCGGGAGTTCGGAGATACGCAGTATTTT.

This clonotype was observed at least ten times. The V call is TRBV5-6, the J call TRBJ2-3, with D unclear. The V end was cut by 4 bases, the J end by 6 bases, with 6 bases between. This CDR3 spans 11 amino acids. CDR1 and CDR2 from the germline V gene are SGHDT and YYEEEE. CDR3 nucleotides: TGTGCCAGCAGCAAAACGGATACGCAGTATTTT. Its translation is CASSKTDTQYF.

The chain recombines TRBV9 with TRBJ2-1; 9 bases map to TRBD1. The germline gives CDR1 SGDLS, CDR2 YYNGEE. Trimming at V came to 3 bases and at J to 8 bases, leaving 9 bases not matched to a gene. The CDR3 loop spans 15 amino acids. CDR3 sequence: CASSEQPGTGYEQFF. CDR3 sequence (DNA): TGTGCCAGCAGCGAACAACCGGGGACAGGGTATGAGCAGTTCTTC.

The chain has TRBV19 and TRBJ2-3, with TRBD1 as a possible D gene (6 bases). This CDR3 region has 14 residues. V gave up 1 base and J gave up 4 bases, with 9 bases separating them. Germline V CDR1 and CDR2: LNHDA, SQIVND (reference sequence). This CDR3 reads CASSIGQAADTQYF. In nucleotides, the CDR3 is TGTGCCAGTAGTATAGGACAGGCCGCAGATACGCAGTATTTT.

This clonotype appeared a few times. The DNA for the CDR3 is TGCAGTGCCGGACAGGGCACAGATACGCAGTATTTT. Encoded protein: CSAGQGTDTQYF. The chain recombines TRBV20-1 with TRBJ2-3; 7 bases are shared with TRBD1. Germline loops: CDR1 DFQATT, CDR2 SNEGSKA (reference sequence). The V segment lost 6 bases and the J segment 1 base; nucleotides outside the gene matches: 1. The CDR3 is 12 amino acids.

This clonotype was found a few times. The chain links TRBV3-1 to TRBJ2-2; D call uncertain. The CDR3 spans 14 residues. Trimming took off 0 bases at V and 5 bases at J, with 7 bases between the two ends. Germline values: CDR1 LGHDT, CDR2 YNNKEL (reference sequence). The CDR3 spells CASSQDGLTGELFF. CDR3 coding DNA: TGTGCCAGCAGCCAAGATGGCTTGACCGGGGAGCTGTTTTTT.

DNA for the CDR3: TGTGCCAGTAGTATTCAACAGGGACCCTATGGCTACACCTTC. The encoded protein is CASSIQQGPYGYTF. The chain combines TRBV19 with TRBJ1-2, with D possibly TRBD1 on 6 matching bases. V was clipped by 3 bases and J by 4 bases, with 12 bases between them. The CDR3 consists of 14 residues. Germline CDR1 LNHDA, CDR2 SQIVND (reference sequence).

CDR3 loop: CASSGVGQPQHF. The CDR3 DNA sequence: TGTGCCAGCAGTGGGGTTGGTCAGCCCCAGCATTTT. The rearrangement uses TRBV25-1 and TRBJ1-5; unclear D gene. The CDR3 loop spans 12 amino acids. Germline CDR1 reads MGHDK; CDR2 reads SYGVNS. Trimming removed 4 bases at V and 6 bases at J, with 7 bases between.

This chain connects TRBV20-1 to TRBJ2-5; TRBD1 matches at 10 bases. Unmatched junction bases numbered 3, after V lost 6 bases and J lost 5 bases. Germline CDR1 DFQATT, CDR2 SNEGSKA (reference sequence). The CDR3 has 12 residues. The CDR3 loop is CSARQGAETQYF. CDR3 DNA: TGCAGTGCGCGACAGGGGGCCGAGACCCAGTACTTC.

This chain connects TRBV20-1 to TRBJ2-2; D possibly uses TRBD1 or TRBD2 (7 bases each). Germline CDR1 is DFQATT and CDR2 is SNEGSKA (reference sequence). V was clipped by 6 bases and J by 1 base, with 12 bases between them. CDR3 length equals 14 residues. CDR3: CSAGGGRNTGELFF. CDR3 in DNA: TGCAGTGCGGGAGGGGGCAGGAACACCGGGGAGCTGTTTTTT.

The chain recombines TRBV5-1 with TRBJ2-7; tentative D call: TRBD2 (5 bases). The CDR3 has 14 amino acids. CDR1 and CDR2 (germline): SGHRS, YFSETQ. Trimming cost V 0 bases and J 2 bases, with 9 bases left between them. CDR3: CASSLGWGAYEQYF. DNA of the CDR3: TGCGCCAGCAGCTTGGGGTGGGGAGCCTACGAGCAGTACTTC.

The chain uses TRBV9 and TRBJ2-7; D is uncertain. Between the trimmed V and J ends, which lost 0 bases and 3 bases, there was a span of 13 bases. The CDR3 contains 15 residues. CDR1 and CDR2 (germline): SGDLS, YYNGEE. The CDR3 nucleotides read TGTGCCAGCAGCGTAGAATCTATAATGGGCTACGAGCAGTACTTC. Residues: CASSVESIMGYEQYF.

CDR3 sequence reads: CASSASGATDTQYF. The CDR3 nucleotides are TGTGCCAGCAGCGCTAGCGGGGCCACAGATACGCAGTATTTT. V and J are TRBV9 and TRBJ2-3; 9 bases fit TRBD2. The CDR3 extends over 14 amino acids. With V trimmed by 3 bases and J by 2 bases, 1 base remained unmatched. Germline CDR1 is SGDLS and CDR2 is YYNGEE.

The chain combines TRBV9 with TRBJ1-3; TRBD1 might be the D (5 bases). The germline V gene has CDR1 SGDLS and CDR2 YYNGEE. The CDR3 has 16 amino acids. V lost 3 bases and J 3 bases, leaving 16 bases between the germline ends. In DNA form, the CDR3 reads TGTGCCAGCAGCGGACAGATGGGGGGTTATGGAAACACCATATATTTT. Translation: CASSGQMGGYGNTIYF.

This clonotype showed up just a few times. This rearrangement joins TRBV2 to TRBJ2-2; the D gene is possibly TRBD2 (5 bases). V lost 8 bases and J 3 bases, leaving 16 bases between the germline ends. The CDR3 contains 15 residues. Per the germline V gene, CDR1 is SNHLY and CDR2 is FYNNEI. Here the CDR3 reads CASRAELADTGELFF. The CDR3, as DNA: TGTGCCAGCCGGGCGGAGCTAGCAGACACCGGGGAGCTGTTTTTT.

This clonotype was seen a handful of times. V usage is TRBV7-2 and J usage is TRBJ1-2; D remains ambiguous. Germline-derived CDR1 and CDR2 are SGHTA and FQGNSA. V was pared by 2 bases and J by 4 bases, with 11 bases between. There are 14 residues in the CDR3. Written as DNA, the CDR3 is TGTGCCAGCAGCTTAACCGGTGCAGGCTATGGCTACACCTTC. Translation gives CASSLTGAGYGYTF.